Below are 10 T cell receptor beta chains sequenced from a single sample in a study of cytomegalovirus exposure and HLA in healthy donors. The primer mix had 60 Vbeta and 13 Jbeta primers. Measured with immunoSEQ multiplex PCR; TCRdb has only the in-frame clones, and not every one. Of under 130,000 clones in the sample, about 69% were seen once. Source material: PBMCs. Receptors originate from a man aged 35-49 years in good health and CMV-seronegative.

The V and J genes are TRBV6-4 and TRBJ2-3, with 8 bases identical to TRBD2. J gave up 0 bases and V 0 bases, and 2 bases lay outside the gene matches. The CDR3 loop spans 16 amino acids. Germline V lookup: CDR1 MRHNA, CDR2 SNTAGT. Here the CDR3 DNA reads TGTGCCAGCAGTGACTCATTAGCGGGAAGCACAGATACGCAGTATTTT. It encodes CASSDSLAGSTDTQYF.

This sequence joins TRBV5-1 and TRBJ2-5; D remains ambiguous. This CDR3 spans 16 amino acids. Germline CDR1 and CDR2: SGHRS and YFSETQ. V lost 0 bases and J 2 bases, leaving 14 bases between the germline ends. CDR3 sequence: CASSLVPATGQETQYF. The DNA for the CDR3 is TGCGCCAGCAGCTTGGTTCCAGCGACTGGGCAAGAGACCCAGTACTTC.

The V gene is TRBV20-1, the J gene TRBJ2-1; TRBD2 is a possible D gene (5 bases). V lost 6 bases, J lost 6 bases, and 9 bases lay in between. There are 11 residues in the CDR3. Looked up from germline, CDR1 is DFQATT and CDR2 is SNEGSKA (reference sequence). The CDR3 nucleotides are TGCAGTGCCTCGAGCGGCAATGAGCAGTTCTTC. Amino acids: CSASSGNEQFF.

The chain recombines TRBV2 with TRBJ1-5; 7 bases align to TRBD1. The V gene's germline CDR1 is SNHLY and CDR2 FYNNEI. V gave up 4 bases and J gave up 6 bases; unmatched junction bases: 6. The length of the CDR3 is 14 residues. DNA of the CDR3: TGTGCCAGCAGTGCCGGGCAGGGGGTTCAGCCCCAGCATTTT. It codes for CASSAGQGVQPQHF.

The gene calls are TRBV28 and TRBJ2-5; maybe TRBD2 (7 bases). Trimming cost V 6 bases and J 3 bases, with 17 bases left between them. Germline loops: CDR1 MDHEN, CDR2 SYDVKM. CDR3 length: 15 amino acids. The CDR3 region is CASSLGAGDKETQYF. CDR3 nucleotides: TGTGCCAGCAGCCTAGGCGCGGGGGACAAAGAGACCCAGTACTTC. Full variable domain (remainder filled in from reference TRBV28 and TRBJ2-5): DVKVTQSSRYLVKRTGEKVFLECVQDMDHENMFWYRQDPGLGLRLIYFSYDVKMKEKGDIPEGYSVSREKKERFSLILESASTNQTSMYLCASSLGAGDKETQYFGPGTRLLVL.

This clone was observed a few times. The chain carries TRBV5-1 and TRBJ2-7; a weak D match, TRBD1 (6 bases). Looked up from germline, CDR1 is SGHRS and CDR2 is YFSETQ. The length of the CDR3 is 15 residues. Trimming cost V 3 bases and J 7 bases, with 20 bases left between them. CDR3 DNA sequence: TGCGCCAGCAGCTCCCAACGACAGGATTCGGGGGAGCAGTACTTC. Amino acid sequence: CASSSQRQDSGEQYF.

The chain uses TRBV5-1 and TRBJ1-2; D is possibly TRBD1 (6 bases). The CDR3 extends over 14 amino acids. V dropped 3 bases and J dropped 2 bases, with 11 bases sitting between them. Germline assignment: CDR1 SGHRS and CDR2 YFSETQ. The CDR3 sequence: CASSYGQLNYGYTF. CDR3 in DNA: TGCGCCAGCAGCTACGGACAGCTAAACTATGGCTACACCTTC. The full variable domain, rest sourced from reference TRBV5-1 and TRBJ1-2, is KAGVTQTPRYLIKTRGQQVTLSCSPISGHRSVSWYQQTPGQGLQFLFEYFSETQRNKGNFPGRFSGRQFSNSRSEMNVSTLELGDSALYLCASSYGQLNYGYTFGSGTRLTVV.

The chain recombines TRBV11-2 with TRBJ2-7; TRBD1 agrees at 9 bases. Germline assignment: CDR1 SGHAT and CDR2 FQNNGV. V was clipped by 0 bases and J by 12 bases; unmatched bases: 6. The CDR3 has 13 residues. The CDR3 nucleotides read TGTGCCAGCAGCTTAGAACCTGGGACAGGGCGGTACTTC. Protein product: CASSLEPGTGRYF. Filled out from reference TRBV11-2 and TRBJ2-7, the complete variable domain reads EAGVAQSPRYKIIEKRQSVAFWCNPISGHATLYWYQQILGQGPKLLIQFQNNGVVDDSQLPKDRFSAERLKGVDSTLKIQPAKLEDSAVYLCASSLEPGTGRYFGPGTRLTVT.

This clone came up once. The rearrangement links TRBV25-1 to TRBJ1-2, with a tentative D call TRBD1 (6 bases). There are 14 residues in the CDR3. Looked up from germline, CDR1 is MGHDK and CDR2 is SYGVNS. V was cut by 7 bases and J by 7 bases, with 19 bases left in between. The CDR3 region has the DNA TGTGCCAGCACCTCGGACGGGGGGGCAGTTGGCTACACCTTC. This gives the protein CASTSDGGAVGYTF.

The CDR3 DNA is TGTGCCAGTAGTATCTCGGCTAGCGGCGACAATGAGCAGTTCTTC. Protein sequence: CASSISASGDNEQFF. The gene calls are TRBV19 and TRBJ2-1, with 7 bases fitting TRBD2. V shed 3 bases and J 5 bases; nucleotides not matched to a gene: 7. The CDR3 runs 15 residues. Germline assignment: CDR1 LNHDA and CDR2 SQIVND (reference sequence).